One and the same sample provided the 23 T cell receptor beta chains below, sequenced in a study of OX40 agonist ivuxolimab in advanced cancers. TCRdb's table, derived via immunoSEQ multiplex PCR, lists solely in-frame clones and lacks some. The sample yields 25,000 to 30,000 clones, approximately 86% seen once. The material was CD4+ or CD8+ T cells sorted from blood, obtained in a trial of the OX40 agonist ivuxolimab. All receptors come from an adult with an advanced solid tumor such as melanoma, head and neck, liver or kidney cancer.

The rearrangement uses TRBV28 and TRBJ1-3; no clear D. Trimming removed 5 bases at V and 3 bases at J, with 11 bases between. This CDR3 has 14 residues. From germline, CDR1 is MDHEN and CDR2 SYDVKM. The CDR3 here is CASSPPGGGNTIYF. The DNA of the CDR3 is TGTGCCAGCAGTCCACCGGGTGGTGGAAACACCATATATTTT. Supplemented by reference TRBV28 and TRBJ1-3, the full variable domain reads DVKVTQSSRYLVKRTGEKVFLECVQDMDHENMFWYRQDPGLGLRLIYFSYDVKMKEKGDIPEGYSVSREKKERFSLILESASTNQTSMYLCASSPPGGGNTIYFGEGSWLTVV.

This clone appeared a single time. The chain has TRBV7-9 and TRBJ2-7; no clear D. The CDR3 spans 13 residues. V shed 2 bases and J shed 2 bases, with 7 bases lying between them. Germline V gives CDR1 SEHNR, CDR2 FQNEAQ (reference sequence). DNA of the CDR3: TGTGCCAGCAGCTTAACGGAAGCCTACGAGCAGTACTTC. Encoded protein: CASSLTEAYEQYF.

The chain couples TRBV7-6 to TRBJ2-1, with 7 bases aligning to TRBD2. The CDR3 consists of 19 residues. Per germline, CDR1 SGHVS and CDR2 FNYEAQ. V shed 5 bases, J shed 0 bases, and the junction held 16 bases outside the gene matches. CDR3 nucleotide sequence: TGTGCCAGCAGCCGCCCCCTATTAAAGGGAGGGAGCTCCTACAATGAGCAGTTCTTC. Translating gives CASSRPLLKGGSSYNEQFF.

This clone was seen just once. V and J are TRBV5-5 and TRBJ1-5; no clear D gene. CDR1 is SGHKS and CDR2 is YYEKEE in the germline V gene (reference sequence). Trimming cost V 0 bases and J 3 bases, with 13 bases left between them. The CDR3 length is 16 residues. The CDR3 region has the DNA TGTGCCAGCAGCTTGGGTGGTTGGCGGCTCAATCAGCCCCAGCATTTT. It is translated as CASSLGGWRLNQPQHF. The full variable domain, with the rest looked up from reference TRBV5-5 and TRBJ1-5, is DAGVTQSPTHLIKTRGQQVTLRCSPISGHKSVSWYQQVLGQGPQFIFQYYEKEERGRGNFPDRFSARQFPNYSSELNVNALLLGDSALYLCASSLGGWRLNQPQHFGDGTRLSIL.

This clone was detected only a few times. V usage is TRBV9 and J usage is TRBJ1-4; possibly TRBD1 for D (6 bases). Per germline, CDR1 SGDLS and CDR2 YYNGEE. Trimming removed 4 bases from V and 8 bases from J, with 18 bases in between. The CDR3 length is 15 residues. The CDR3 DNA reads TGTGCCAGCAGCCCAGGAGGGGGGTATGGAGAAAAACTGTTTTTT. The encoded protein is CASSPGGGYGEKLFF.

The chain recombines TRBV6-5 with TRBJ2-5; the D call may be TRBD1 or TRBD2 (5 bases each). The CDR3 runs 15 residues. CDR1 MNHEY and CDR2 SVGAGI come from the germline V gene. V gave up 6 bases and J gave up 1 base, with 15 bases separating them. This CDR3 is CASRYRDHAQETQYF. Written as DNA, the CDR3 is TGTGCCAGCAGATACCGGGACCACGCCCAAGAGACCCAGTACTTC.

V gene TRBV11-1 combines with J gene TRBJ2-1; D is possibly TRBD1 (6 bases). The CDR3 contains 14 residues. Between the trimmed V and J ends, which lost 6 bases and 7 bases, there was a span of 16 bases. Germline V CDR1 and CDR2: SGHAT, FQDESV (reference sequence). CDR3 in DNA: TGTGCCAGCAGAGAACAGGGATTCTTGAATGAGCAGTTCTTC. Protein sequence: CASREQGFLNEQFF.

This clone was seen only once. The gene calls are TRBV7-2 and TRBJ1-1; D is unclear. The CDR3 has 13 residues. Trimming removed 1 base from V and 11 bases from J, with 14 bases in between. The germline CDR1 and CDR2 sequences are SGHTA and FQGNSA. DNA for the CDR3: TGTGCCAGCAGCTTAGGGGCCGGGGTGGGGGCTTTCTTT. This encodes CASSLGAGVGAFF. The full variable domain, its missing parts supplied by reference TRBV7-2 and TRBJ1-1, is GAGVSQSPSNKVTEKGKDVELRCDPISGHTALYWYRQSLGQGLEFLIYFQGNSAPDKSGLPSDRFSAERTGGSVSTLTIQRTQQEDSAVYLCASSLGAGVGAFFGQGTRLTVV.

Remarks on this clone: Since a far larger clone is one base different, this is likely a read error. V usage is TRBV15 and J usage is TRBJ2-7; 9 positions match TRBD2. Germline trimming cut 5 bases from V and 5 bases from J; bases unmatched to any gene: 4. Germline V gene data show CDR1 as LNHNV and CDR2 as YYDKDF (reference sequence). This CDR3 contains 13 residues. CDR3 DNA: TGTGCCACCAGCGCGGGGGGGGGCCACGAGCAGTACTTC. It encodes CATSAGGGHEQYF.

The chain combines TRBV6-1 with TRBJ2-1; D remains unclear. Trimming cost V 3 bases and J 0 bases, with 6 bases left between them. CDR3 size: 14 residues. Germline V gene sequence: CDR1 MNHNS, CDR2 SASEGT. CDR3 in amino acids: CASSDYGSYNEQFF. In DNA form, the CDR3 reads TGTGCCAGCAGTGATTATGGCTCCTACAATGAGCAGTTCTTC.

This chain joins TRBV5-6 and TRBJ2-4; 10 bases fit TRBD2. The germline gives CDR1 SGHDT, CDR2 YYEEEE. The V gene end was trimmed by 3 bases and the J gene end by 4 bases; junction bases not matched to a gene: 7. The CDR3 runs 16 residues. The DNA of the CDR3 is TGTGCCAGCAGCTCCCCCAGGACTAGCGGAAAAAACATTCAGTACTTC. Amino acid sequence: CASSSPRTSGKNIQYF.

Here the CDR3 DNA reads TGTGCCAGCAGCCAAACTCAGGGGAAGAACACTGAAGCTTTCTTT. This encodes CASSQTQGKNTEAFF. This chain links TRBV7-9 with TRBJ1-1; TRBD1 is a possible D gene (6 bases). This CDR3 contains 15 residues. Germline CDR1 SEHNR, CDR2 FQNEAQ (reference sequence). The V end was cut by 5 bases, the J end by 1 base, with 14 bases between.

The rearrangement links TRBV6-6 to TRBJ2-7, with TRBD1 matching 7 bases. Germline V gene lookup returns CDR1 MNHNY and CDR2 SVGAGI (reference sequence). CDR3 size: 14 residues. V gave up 3 bases and J gave up 3 bases; unmatched junction bases: 5. CDR3 sequence reads: CASSYAGGSYEQYF. CDR3 nucleotide sequence: TGTGCCAGCAGTTATGCAGGGGGAAGCTACGAGCAGTACTTC.

A single count supports this clone. The rearrangement joins TRBV5-1 to TRBJ2-1; 10 nucleotides agree with TRBD2. The CDR3 runs 15 residues. The germline V gene has CDR1 SGHRS and CDR2 YFSETQ. V dropped 1 base and J dropped 8; count of bases not matched to a gene: 6. CDR3 DNA sequence: TGCGCCAGCAGCTTGTATAGCGGGGGGTTTGATGAGCAGTTCTTC. Translated, it gives CASSLYSGGFDEQFF. Together with reference TRBV5-1 and TRBJ2-1, the CDR3 gives the full variable domain: KAGVTQTPRYLIKTRGQQVTLSCSPISGHRSVSWYQQTPGQGLQFLFEYFSETQRNKGNFPGRFSGRQFSNSRSEMNVSTLELGDSALYLCASSLYSGGFDEQFFGPGTRLTVL.

This rearrangement joins TRBV7-8 to TRBJ2-7; D might be TRBD1 (6 bases). This CDR3 spans 13 amino acids. The germline V gene encodes CDR1 SGHVS and CDR2 FQNEAQ. The V gene lost 6 bases and the J gene lost 2 bases, with 11 bases spanning the gap. The chain's CDR3 is CASRTGHAYEQYF. The CDR3 DNA follows: TGTGCCAGCAGAACAGGGCATGCCTACGAGCAGTACTTC.

V gene TRBV27 combines with J gene TRBJ2-3; no clear D gene. Germline V gives CDR1 MNHEY, CDR2 SMNVEV (reference sequence). Trimming took off 3 bases at V and 4 bases at J, with 11 bases between the two ends. There are 14 residues in the CDR3. The CDR3 region is CASSLPTRPDTQYF. The CDR3 region has the DNA TGTGCCAGCAGTTTGCCTACTCGCCCAGATACGCAGTATTTT.

This sequence joins TRBV10-3 and TRBJ1-1; unclear D gene. Trimming pared 7 bases from V and 1 base from J, leaving 4 bases between. Germline V lookup: CDR1 ENHRY, CDR2 SYGVKD. This CDR3 region has 11 residues. The CDR3 is CAINSNTEAFF. In DNA, the CDR3 is TGTGCCATCAATTCGAACACTGAAGCTTTCTTT.

The chain uses TRBV5-4 and TRBJ2-7; D possibly corresponds to TRBD1 (6 bases). The CDR3 is 12 residues long. V was pared by 4 bases and J by 6 bases, with 11 bases between. CDR1 is SGHNT and CDR2 is YYREEE in the germline V gene (reference sequence). The CDR3 protein is CASSIQGVEQYF. For the CDR3, the DNA is TGTGCCAGCAGCATACAGGGAGTCGAGCAGTACTTC.

The chain couples TRBV15 to TRBJ2-3; D uncertain. This CDR3 spans 16 amino acids. Germline V gene data show CDR1 as LNHNV and CDR2 as YYDKDF (reference sequence). Trimming cost V 3 bases and J 0 bases, with 13 bases left between them. The CDR3 spells CATSRGGAPSTDTQYF. CDR3 nucleotide sequence: TGTGCCACCAGCAGGGGCGGAGCCCCAAGCACAGATACGCAGTATTTT.

On this clone itself: A junction boundary mismatches the germline segment, possibly from a read error. The DNA for the CDR3 is TGTGCTAGCAGCTTAGATCCAGGGACCGAGCAGTACTTC. It is translated as CASSLDPGTEQYF. The chain employs TRBV7-7 and TRBJ2-7; D possibly uses TRBD1 or TRBD2 (5 bases each). CDR3 length: 13 amino acids. Germline V CDR1 and CDR2: SSHAT, FNYEAQ (reference sequence).

V is TRBV6-6 and J is TRBJ1-1; TRBD1 might be the D (6 bases). The CDR3 is 14 amino acids. In germline, CDR1 is MNHNY, CDR2 SVGAGI (reference sequence). With 4 bases removed from V and 8 bases from J, the gap between germline ends came to 17 bases. CDR3 sequence reads: CASSFLGGGREAFF. Here the CDR3 DNA reads TGTGCCAGCAGTTTTTTGGGGGGCGGCCGGGAAGCTTTCTTT.

The chain links TRBV21-1 to TRBJ2-7; the D call TRBD2 from the table was never checked on the DNA. TRBV21-1 is a pseudogene locus. There are 18 residues in the CDR3. The CDR3 nucleotides read TGTGCCAGCAGCAAAGTTTGGAATGCTAGCGGGAACTCCTACGAGCAGTACTTC. Translated: CASSKVWNASGNSYEQYF.

V and J are TRBV7-6 and TRBJ2-1; TRBD2 matches at 12 bases. J gave up 3 bases and V 6 bases, and 12 bases lay outside the gene matches. This CDR3 has 18 residues. The germline gives CDR1 SGHVS, CDR2 FNYEAQ. The CDR3 nucleotides read TGTGCCAGCAGTTTTACTAGCGGGGGGCCCTCCATCTACAATGAGCAGTTCTTC. Amino acid sequence: CASSFTSGGPSIYNEQFF.